A single sample gave rise to the 15 T cell receptor beta chains below, sequenced in a study of blood T cells in healthy people across ages. The use of a sample-barcoded 5' primer and a J-beta primer mix characterized a second PCR of roughly 6 to 12 cycles. In TCRdb, the 5' RACE reads were re-called with MiXCR into one record per CDR3 protein. The table lists some 1.4 million distinct CDR3 sequences, about 43% of them singletons. The sequenced sample consisted of blood. These receptor sequences come from a woman between 18 and 29 years old in good health.

This sequence joins TRBV3-1 and TRBJ2-7, with D possibly matching TRBD2 (6 bases). Trimming shortened V by 11 bases and J by 0 bases, and 14 bases separated the two germline ends. The CDR3 spans 13 residues. Germline V gene data show CDR1 as LGHDT and CDR2 as YNNKEL (reference sequence). CDR3 sequence (DNA): TGTGCCGCCAGTGGGGGGTACTCCTACGAGCAGTACTTC. As protein: CAASGGYSYEQYF.

The gene calls are TRBV29-1 and TRBJ2-7; no clear D. CDR3 length equals 12 residues. Trimming took off 6 bases at V and 7 bases at J, with 16 bases between the two ends. Germline assignment: CDR1 SQVTM and CDR2 ANQGSEA. The CDR3 protein is CSVSIGPMEQYF. Here the CDR3 DNA reads TGCAGCGTCTCTATAGGGCCTATGGAGCAGTACTTC.

The chain carries TRBV20-1 and TRBJ2-7; 7 nucleotides match TRBD2. The J call may be wrong; the DNA end is better matched by TRBJ2-5. The germline gives CDR1 DFQATT, CDR2 SNEGSKA (reference sequence). The CDR3 is made up of 14 amino acids. The CDR3 sequence: CSASPPSGQETQYF. The CDR3 bases are TGCAGTGCTAGCCCCCCTAGCGGACAAGAGACCCAGTACTTC.

The chain recombines TRBV28 with TRBJ2-1, with D perhaps given as TRBD1 or TRBD2 (6 bases each). Germline CDR1 MDHEN, CDR2 SYDVKM. The CDR3 is 13 amino acids. Trimming left V 4 bases short and J 9 bases short, with 13 bases between. The CDR3 spells CASSWGARSEQFF. The CDR3 DNA is TGTGCCAGCAGTTGGGGGGCGCGGAGTGAGCAGTTCTTC.

This clonotype has just a few counts. The chain is built from TRBV9 and TRBJ2-1, with TRBD2 matching 9 bases. V lost 5 bases and J lost 4; bases outside the gene matches: 7. This CDR3 region has 15 residues. The germline gives CDR1 SGDLS, CDR2 YYNGEE. The CDR3 DNA is TGTGCCAGCAGTCCGAGCGGGGGGCTTTACAATGAGCAGTTCTTC. Protein sequence: CASSPSGGLYNEQFF.

The V and J genes are TRBV27 and TRBJ2-7, with TRBD2 matching over 10 bases. Trimming at V came to 3 bases and at J to 6 bases, leaving 14 bases not matched to a gene. The CDR3 runs to 17 residues. Germline V gene lookup returns CDR1 MNHEY and CDR2 SMNVEV (reference sequence). The CDR3 spells CASSFAQGQAGGFEQYF. DNA for the CDR3: TGTGCCAGCAGTTTTGCGCAAGGGCAAGCGGGAGGGTTCGAGCAGTACTTC.

This clonotype was seen more than once but under ten times. The chain joins TRBV25-1 to TRBJ2-4; D not resolved. The J call could be wrong; TRBJ2-7 is a better fit for the DNA end. Germline loops: CDR1 MGHDK, CDR2 SYGVNS. The CDR3 extends over 11 amino acids. For the CDR3, the DNA is TGTGCCAGCAGTGAGTATAGCGAGCAGTACTTC. This codes for CASSEYSEQYF.

This clonotype was counted many times. The rearrangement joins TRBV6-5 to TRBJ1-1; possibly TRBD1 for D (5 bases). Trimming pared 6 bases from V and 0 bases from J, leaving 17 bases between. The CDR3 totals 16 residues. Germline V CDR1 and CDR2: MNHEY, SVGAGI. In DNA form, the CDR3 reads TGTGCCAGCAGCTTACCCGGGACGGGAATGAACACTGAAGCTTTCTTT. The encoded protein is CASSLPGTGMNTEAFF.

This clonotype was observed a handful of times. The V gene is TRBV10-2, the J gene TRBJ2-6; no reliable D call. The CDR3 sequence is 16 residues long. The germline V gene encodes CDR1 WSHSY and CDR2 SAAADI. V was clipped by 6 bases and J by 0 bases, with 12 bases between them. The CDR3 sequence is CASRPLGSSGANVLTF. Here the CDR3 DNA reads TGCGCCAGCAGGCCCCTGGGCAGCTCTGGGGCCAACGTCCTGACTTTC.

V and J are TRBV20-1 and TRBJ2-5, with 9 bases aligning to TRBD2. Germline CDR1 DFQATT, CDR2 SNEGSKA (reference sequence). Trimming took 0 bases from V and 10 from J; bases not matched to a gene: 15. The length of the CDR3 is 16 residues. The chain's CDR3 is CSARDKFVSGGTDQYF. DNA of the CDR3: TGCAGTGCTAGAGATAAATTCGTGAGCGGGGGGACTGACCAGTACTTC.

This clonotype occurred many times. V gene TRBV2 combines with J gene TRBJ1-2; D not resolved. Trimming removed 5 bases from V and 6 bases from J, with 4 bases in between. CDR1 and CDR2 (germline): SNHLY, FYNNEI. The CDR3 consists of 10 residues. The CDR3 DNA reads TGTGCCAGCAGTCTTGATGGCTACACCTTC. The encoded protein is CASSLDGYTF.

The chain links TRBV6-1 to TRBJ1-6; D is ambiguous. Germline CDR1 is MNHNS and CDR2 is SASEGT. Trimming cost V 9 bases and J 6 bases, with 18 bases left between them. This CDR3 region has 15 residues. The CDR3 sequence: CASRPPDGSNSPLHF. In nucleotides, the CDR3 is TGTGCCAGTCGACCCCCGGACGGTAGTAATTCACCCCTCCACTTT.

The CDR3 reads CASSLPNRNEQFF. The CDR3 region has the DNA TGTGCCAGCAGTTTACCGAACCGCAATGAGCAGTTCTTC. The rearrangement joins TRBV12-3 or TRBV12-4 to TRBJ2-1; no reliable D call. This CDR3 has 13 amino acids. V was cut by 2 bases and J by 6 bases, with 8 bases left in between.

The chain uses TRBV3-1 and TRBJ2-5; perhaps D is TRBD1 or TRBD2 (5 bases each). Germline V gene lookup returns CDR1 LGHDT and CDR2 YNNKEL (reference sequence). The CDR3 contains 14 residues. The germline V and J ends were trimmed by 4 bases and 11 bases, with 20 bases remaining between them. In DNA form, the CDR3 reads TGTGCCAGCAGCCGCTCGGGACCACTTAGAGAGCAGTACTTC. Its protein is CASSRSGPLREQYF.

CDR3 sequence: CASGPRDGPIRGGYTF. Written as DNA, the CDR3 is TGTGCTAGTGGTCCACGGGACGGACCTATTAGAGGTGGCTACACCTTC. The chain employs TRBV12-5 and TRBJ1-2; tentative D call: TRBD1 (5 bases). The CDR3 totals 16 residues. V was clipped by 5 bases and J by 7 bases, with 23 bases between them. The germline V gene encodes CDR1 LGHNT and CDR2 FRNRAP.